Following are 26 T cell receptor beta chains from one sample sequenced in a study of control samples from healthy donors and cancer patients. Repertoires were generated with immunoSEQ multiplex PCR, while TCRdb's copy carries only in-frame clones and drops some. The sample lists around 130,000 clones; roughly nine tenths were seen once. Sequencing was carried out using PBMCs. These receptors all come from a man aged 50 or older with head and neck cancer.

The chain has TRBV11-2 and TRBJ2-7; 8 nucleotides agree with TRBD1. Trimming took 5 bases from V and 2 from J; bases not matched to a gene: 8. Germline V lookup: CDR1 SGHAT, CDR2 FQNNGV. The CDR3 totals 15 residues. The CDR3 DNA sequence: TGTGCCAGCAGCCTATCGACAGGGGTAGCCTACGAGCAGTACTTC. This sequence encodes CASSLSTGVAYEQYF.

The CDR3, as DNA: TGCAGCGTTGTGGCGGGGATCTATGGCTACACCTTC. Its protein is CSVVAGIYGYTF. The V gene is TRBV29-1, the J gene TRBJ1-2; no clear D gene. CDR1 and CDR2 from the germline V gene are SQVTM and ANQGSEA. The CDR3 is made up of 12 amino acids. Trimming removed 4 bases at V and 4 bases at J, with 10 bases between.

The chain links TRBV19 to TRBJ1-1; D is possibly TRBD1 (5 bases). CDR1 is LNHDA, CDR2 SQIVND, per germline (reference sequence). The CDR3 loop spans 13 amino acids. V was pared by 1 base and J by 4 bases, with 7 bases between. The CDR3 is CASSIVGGTEAFF. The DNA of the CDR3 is TGTGCCAGTAGTATAGTCGGGGGCACTGAAGCTTTCTTT.

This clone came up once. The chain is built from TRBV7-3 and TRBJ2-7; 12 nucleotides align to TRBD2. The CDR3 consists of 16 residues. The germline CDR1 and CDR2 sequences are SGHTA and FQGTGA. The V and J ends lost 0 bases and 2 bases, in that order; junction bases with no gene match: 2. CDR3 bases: TGTGCCAGCAGCTTAACCCCTAGCGGGGGGGCCTACGAGCAGTACTTC. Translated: CASSLTPSGGAYEQYF.

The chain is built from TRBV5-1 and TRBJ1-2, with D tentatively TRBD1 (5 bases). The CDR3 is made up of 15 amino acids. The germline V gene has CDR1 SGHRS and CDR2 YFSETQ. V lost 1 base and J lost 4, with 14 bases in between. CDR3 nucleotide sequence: TGCGCCAGCAGCTTGATTCGGCAGAGGGGCTATGGCTACACCTTC. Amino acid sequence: CASSLIRQRGYGYTF.

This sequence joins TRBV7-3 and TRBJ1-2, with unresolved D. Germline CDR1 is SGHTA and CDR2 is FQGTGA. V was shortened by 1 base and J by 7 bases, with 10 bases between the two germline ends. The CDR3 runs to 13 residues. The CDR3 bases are TGTGCCAGCAGCTTAAGGGGAACGGGTGGCTACACCTTC. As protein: CASSLRGTGGYTF.

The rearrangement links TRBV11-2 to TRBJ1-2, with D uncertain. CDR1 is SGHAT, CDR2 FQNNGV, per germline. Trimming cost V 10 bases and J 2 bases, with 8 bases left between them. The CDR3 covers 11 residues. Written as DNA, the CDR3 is TGTGCCACCGCCTCCAACTATGGCTACACCTTC. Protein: CATASNYGYTF. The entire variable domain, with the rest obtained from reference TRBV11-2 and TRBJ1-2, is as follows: EAGVAQSPRYKIIEKRQSVAFWCNPISGHATLYWYQQILGQGPKLLIQFQNNGVVDDSQLPKDRFSAERLKGVDSTLKIQPAKLEDSAVYLCATASNYGYTFGSGTRLTVV.

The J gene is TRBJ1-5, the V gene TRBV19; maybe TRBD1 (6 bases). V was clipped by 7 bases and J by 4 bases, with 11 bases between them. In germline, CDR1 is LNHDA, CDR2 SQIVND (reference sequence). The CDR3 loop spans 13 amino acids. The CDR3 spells CASNRDLNQPQHF. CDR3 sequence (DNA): TGTGCCAGTAACAGGGATCTTAATCAGCCCCAGCATTTT.

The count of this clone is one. CDR3 nucleotides: TGTGCCTGGAGTGTACGGGGGATCGCCTACAATGAGCAGTTCTTC. Amino acid sequence: CAWSVRGIAYNEQFF. The chain combines TRBV30 with TRBJ2-1, with D tentatively TRBD2 (6 bases). This CDR3 has 15 residues. CDR1 GTSNPN and CDR2 SVGIG come from the germline V gene (reference sequence). The V end was cut by 0 bases, the J end by 2 bases, with 11 bases between.

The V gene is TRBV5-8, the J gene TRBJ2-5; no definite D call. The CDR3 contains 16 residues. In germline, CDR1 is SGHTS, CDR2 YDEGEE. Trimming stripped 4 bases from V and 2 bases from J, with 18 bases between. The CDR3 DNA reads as TGTGCCAGCAGCCACGGACGGCGGACCGTACAAGAGACCCAGTACTTC. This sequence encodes CASSHGRRTVQETQYF.

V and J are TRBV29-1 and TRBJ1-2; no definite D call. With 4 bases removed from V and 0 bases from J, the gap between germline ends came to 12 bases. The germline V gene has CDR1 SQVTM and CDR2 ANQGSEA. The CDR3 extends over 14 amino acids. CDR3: CSVGEKGTNYGYTF. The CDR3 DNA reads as TGCAGCGTTGGTGAAAAGGGAACTAACTATGGCTACACCTTC.

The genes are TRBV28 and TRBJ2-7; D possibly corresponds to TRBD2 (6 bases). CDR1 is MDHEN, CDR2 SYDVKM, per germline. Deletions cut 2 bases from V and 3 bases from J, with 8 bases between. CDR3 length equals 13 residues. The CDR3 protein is CASSLREIYEQYF. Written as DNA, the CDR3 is TGTGCCAGCAGTTTACGGGAGATCTACGAGCAGTACTTC.

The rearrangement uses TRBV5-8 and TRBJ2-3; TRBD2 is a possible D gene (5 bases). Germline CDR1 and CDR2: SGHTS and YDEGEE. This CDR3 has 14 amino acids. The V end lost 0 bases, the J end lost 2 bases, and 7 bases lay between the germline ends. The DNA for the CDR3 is TGTGCCAGCAGCTTGGCAGGACTCACAGATACGCAGTATTTT. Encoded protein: CASSLAGLTDTQYF.

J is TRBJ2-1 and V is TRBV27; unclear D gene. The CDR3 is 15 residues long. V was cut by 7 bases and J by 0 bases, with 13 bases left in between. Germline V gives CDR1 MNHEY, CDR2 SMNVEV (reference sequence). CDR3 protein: CASTTKVGSYNEQFF. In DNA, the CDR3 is TGTGCCAGCACCACGAAGGTGGGCTCCTACAATGAGCAGTTCTTC.

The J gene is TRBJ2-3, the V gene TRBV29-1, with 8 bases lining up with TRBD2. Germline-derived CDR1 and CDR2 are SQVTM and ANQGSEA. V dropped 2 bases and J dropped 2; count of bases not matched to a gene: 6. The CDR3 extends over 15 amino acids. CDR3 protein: CSVERIAGYTDTQYF. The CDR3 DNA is TGCAGCGTTGAACGGATAGCGGGGTACACAGATACGCAGTATTTT.

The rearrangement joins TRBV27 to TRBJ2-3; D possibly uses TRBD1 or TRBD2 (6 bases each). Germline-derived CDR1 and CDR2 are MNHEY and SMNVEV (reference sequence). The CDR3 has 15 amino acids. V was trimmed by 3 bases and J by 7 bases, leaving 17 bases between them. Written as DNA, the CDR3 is TGTGCCAGCAGTTTTGGGGGGCCATCCACGAATACGCAGTATTTT. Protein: CASSFGGPSTNTQYF.

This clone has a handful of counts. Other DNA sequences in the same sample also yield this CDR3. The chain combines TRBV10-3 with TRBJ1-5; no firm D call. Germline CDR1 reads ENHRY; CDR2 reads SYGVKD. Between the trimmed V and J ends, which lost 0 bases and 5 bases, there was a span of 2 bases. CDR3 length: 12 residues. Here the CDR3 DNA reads TGTGCCATCAGTGAGTCAGATCAGCCCCAGCATTTT. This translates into CAISESDQPQHF.

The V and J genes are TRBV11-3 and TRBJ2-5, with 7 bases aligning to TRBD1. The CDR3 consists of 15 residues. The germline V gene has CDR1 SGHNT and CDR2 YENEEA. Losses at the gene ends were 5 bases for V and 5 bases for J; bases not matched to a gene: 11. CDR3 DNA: TGTGCCAGCAGCCCGAGGGGGCGCCCCCAGGAGACCCAGTACTTC. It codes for CASSPRGRPQETQYF. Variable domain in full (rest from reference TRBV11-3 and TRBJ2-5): EAGVVQSPRYKIIEKKQPVAFWCNPISGHNTLYWYLQNLGQGPELLIRYENEEAVDDSQLPKDRFSAERLKGVDSTLKIQPAELGDSAVYLCASSPRGRPQETQYFGPGTRLLVL.

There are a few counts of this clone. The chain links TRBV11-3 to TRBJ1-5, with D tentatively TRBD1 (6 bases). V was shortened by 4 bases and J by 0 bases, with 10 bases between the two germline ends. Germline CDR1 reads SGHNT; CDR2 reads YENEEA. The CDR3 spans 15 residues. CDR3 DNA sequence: TGTGCCAGCAGCTCGACAGGTTATAGCAATCAGCCCCAGCATTTT. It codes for CASSSTGYSNQPQHF.

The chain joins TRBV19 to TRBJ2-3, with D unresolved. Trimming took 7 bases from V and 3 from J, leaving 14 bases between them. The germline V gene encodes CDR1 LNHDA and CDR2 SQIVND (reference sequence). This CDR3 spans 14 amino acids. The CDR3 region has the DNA TGTGCCAGTAAGAGAATAACACCTACAGATACGCAGTATTTT. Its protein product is CASKRITPTDTQYF.

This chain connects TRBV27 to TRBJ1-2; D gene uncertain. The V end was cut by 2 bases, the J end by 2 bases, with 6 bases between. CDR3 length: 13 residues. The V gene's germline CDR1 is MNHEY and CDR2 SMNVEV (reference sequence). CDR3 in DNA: TGTGCCAGCAGTTTAACCGTGAACTATGGCTACACCTTC. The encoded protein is CASSLTVNYGYTF.

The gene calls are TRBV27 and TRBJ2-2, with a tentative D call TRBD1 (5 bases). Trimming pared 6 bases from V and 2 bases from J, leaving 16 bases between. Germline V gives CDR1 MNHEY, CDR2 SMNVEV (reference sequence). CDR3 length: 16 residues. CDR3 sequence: CASRLIQVANTGELFF. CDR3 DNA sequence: TGTGCCAGCAGATTAATACAGGTGGCAAACACCGGGGAGCTGTTTTTT.

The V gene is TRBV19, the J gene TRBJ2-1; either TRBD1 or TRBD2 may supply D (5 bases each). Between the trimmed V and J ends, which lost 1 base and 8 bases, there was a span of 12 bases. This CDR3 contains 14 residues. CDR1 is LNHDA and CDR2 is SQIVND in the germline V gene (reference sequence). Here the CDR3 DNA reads TGTGCCAGTAGTATAGGGGGGAATTGGGATGAGCAGTTCTTC. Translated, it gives CASSIGGNWDEQFF.

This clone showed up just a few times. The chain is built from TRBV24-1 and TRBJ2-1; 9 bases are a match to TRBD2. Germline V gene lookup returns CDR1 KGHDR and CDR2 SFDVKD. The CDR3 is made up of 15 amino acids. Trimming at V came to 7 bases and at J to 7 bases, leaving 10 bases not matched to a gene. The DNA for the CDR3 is TGTGCCACCAGGTCTAGCGGGACCCGTGAGAATGAGCAGTTCTTC. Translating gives CATRSSGTRENEQFF.

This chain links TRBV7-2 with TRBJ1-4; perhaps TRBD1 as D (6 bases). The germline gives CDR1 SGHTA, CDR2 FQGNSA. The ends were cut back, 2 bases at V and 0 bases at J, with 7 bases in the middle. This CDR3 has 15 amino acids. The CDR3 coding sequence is TGTGCCAGCAGCTTACAGGGGACAACTAATGAAAAACTGTTTTTT. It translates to CASSLQGTTNEKLFF. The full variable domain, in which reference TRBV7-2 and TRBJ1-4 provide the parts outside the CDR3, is GAGVSQSPSNKVTEKGKDVELRCDPISGHTALYWYRQSLGQGLEFLIYFQGNSAPDKSGLPSDRFSAERTGGSVSTLTIQRTQQEDSAVYLCASSLQGTTNEKLFFGSGTQLSVL.

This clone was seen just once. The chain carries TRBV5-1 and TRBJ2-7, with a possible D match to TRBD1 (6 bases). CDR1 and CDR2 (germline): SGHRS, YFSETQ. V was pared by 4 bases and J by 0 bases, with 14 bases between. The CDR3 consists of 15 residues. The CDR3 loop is CASSPTGKLSYEQYF. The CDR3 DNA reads TGCGCCAGCAGCCCAACAGGGAAACTCTCCTACGAGCAGTACTTC. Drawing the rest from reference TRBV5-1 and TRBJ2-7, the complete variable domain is KAGVTQTPRYLIKTRGQQVTLSCSPISGHRSVSWYQQTPGQGLQFLFEYFSETQRNKGNFPGRFSGRQFSNSRSEMNVSTLELGDSALYLCASSPTGKLSYEQYFGPGTRLTVT.